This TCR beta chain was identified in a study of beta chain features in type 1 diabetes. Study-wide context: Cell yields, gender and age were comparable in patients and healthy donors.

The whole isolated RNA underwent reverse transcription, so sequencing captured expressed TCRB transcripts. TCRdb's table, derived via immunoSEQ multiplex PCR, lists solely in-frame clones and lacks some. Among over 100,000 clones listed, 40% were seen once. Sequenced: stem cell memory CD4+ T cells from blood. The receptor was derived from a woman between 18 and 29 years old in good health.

The CDR3 DNA reads as TGTGCCAGCAGCGTGAAGCCGGGGTTTGGCTACACCTTC. This encodes CASSVKPGFGYTF. The chain has TRBV9 and TRBJ1-2; D ambiguous. The CDR3 loop spans 13 amino acids. Germline V gene sequence: CDR1 SGDLS, CDR2 YYNGEE. V was clipped by 2 bases and J by 7 bases, with 12 bases between them.